This is a list of T cell receptor beta chains from one sample in a study of Graves' ophthalmopathy and Graves' hyperthyroidism. Each CDR3 protein gets one entry after TCRdb re-called the multiplex PCR reads with MiXCR. The sample holds hundreds of thousands of distinct CDR3 sequences, roughly 41% seen once. The sequenced material came from peripheral blood. These receptors were taken from an adult man with Graves' ophthalmopathy. The CDR3 runs from the conserved cysteine through the conserved F or W. The D gene is left open where the match is weak. Size is omitted from some rows. Given values are once, few, many or a class for expanded clones.

V,D,J,length,size,CDR3,DNA
TRBV19,-,TRBJ2-6,11,once,CASNRGATEAF,TGTGCCAGTAATCGGGGGGCCACTGAAGCTTTC
TRBV29-1,-,TRBJ1-5,12,-,CSVGLAGGPQHF,TGCAGCGTTGGACTAGCGGGAGGGCCCCAGCATTTT
TRBV4-2,-,TRBJ2-2,15,-,CASSQAGQNTGELFF,TGTGCCAGCAGCCAAGCGGGACAGAACACCGGGGAGCTGTTTTTT
TRBV7-9,-,TRBJ1-5,13,few,CASRSHSNQPQHF,TGTGCCAGCAGGTCCCATAGCAATCAGCCCCAGCATTTT
TRBV20-1,-,TRBJ2-7,12,-,CSARGTSYEQYF,TGCAGTGCTAGAGGGACCTCCTACGAGCAGTACTTC
TRBV15,-,TRBJ1-2,17,once,CATSSESYNRLFYGYTF,TGTGCCACCAGCAGTGAGTCGTATAACAGACTATTCTATGGCTACACCTTC
TRBV20-1,-,TRBJ1-1,14,-,CSAPPQHGNTEAFF,TGCAGTGCCCCGCCCCAACATGGCAACACTGAAGCTTTCTTT
TRBV9,-,TRBJ2-2,14,few,CASSVDSLTGELFF,TGTGCCAGCAGCGTAGATTCCCTCACCGGGGAGCTGTTTTTT
TRBV10-3,-,TRBJ1-5,12,-,CAIGERNQPQHF,TGTGCCATCGGGGAGAGAAATCAGCCCCAGCATTTT
TRBV7-6,TRBD2,TRBJ2-7,15,-,CASSSLAGVGYEQYF,TGTGCCAGCAGCTCTCTAGCGGGAGTAGGCTACGAGCAGTACTTC
TRBV12-3/TRBV12-4,TRBD1,TRBJ2-7,14,-,CASSRGQTSYEQYF,TGTGCCAGCAGCAGGGGACAGACCTCCTACGAGCAGTACTTC
TRBV2,-,TRBJ2-7,14,many,CASTYEQDSYEQYF,TGTGCCAGCACCTACGAACAGGACTCCTACGAGCAGTACTTC
TRBV2,TRBD1,TRBJ1-6,15,-,CASRLTGEGGSPLHF,TGTGCCAGCAGATTGACAGGGGAAGGAGGTTCACCCCTCCACTTT
TRBV10-3,-,TRBJ2-2,15,-,CASSLGLATGGELFF,TGTGCCAGCAGTTTAGGCCTAGCAACGGGCGGGGAGCTGTTTTTT
TRBV7-6,-,TRBJ2-7,13,many,CASSLNLGNEQYF,TGTGCCAGCAGCTTAAATTTGGGGAACGAGCAGTACTTC
TRBV7-9,-,TRBJ2-5,15,few,CASSLGARDGETQYF,TGTGCCAGCAGCTTAGGTGCCAGGGACGGGGAGACCCAGTACTTC
TRBV7-8,-,TRBJ1-1,14,-,CASSFGDRNTEAFF,TGTGCCAGCAGCTTTGGGGATAGGAACACTGAAGCTTTCTTT
TRBV19,-,TRBJ1-5,13,-,CASTGAWNQPQHF,TGTGCCAGTACGGGTGCGTGGAATCAGCCCCAGCATTTT
TRBV5-1,-,TRBJ1-4,14,-,CASTPGPQGEKLFF,TGCGCCAGCACGCCAGGGCCTCAAGGCGAAAAACTGTTTTTT
TRBV29-1,TRBD1,TRBJ2-7,14,-,CSVEGTGGTGEQYF,TGCAGCGTGGAAGGGACAGGGGGGACCGGCGAGCAGTACTTC
TRBV19,-,TRBJ2-7,14,-,CASSIVLLSYEQYF,TGTGCCAGTAGTATAGTCCTTCTGAGCTACGAGCAGTACTTC
TRBV10-3,-,TRBJ1-4,14,-,CAIRQGLANEKLFF,TGTGCCATCAGGCAAGGTTTGGCTAATGAAAAACTGTTTTTT